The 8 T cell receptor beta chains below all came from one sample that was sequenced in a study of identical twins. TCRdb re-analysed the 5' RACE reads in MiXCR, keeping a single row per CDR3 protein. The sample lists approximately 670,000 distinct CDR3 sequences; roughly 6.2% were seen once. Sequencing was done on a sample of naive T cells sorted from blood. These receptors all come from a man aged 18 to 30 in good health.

This chain's CDR3 is CASSLEAGATDTQYF. The CDR3 coding sequence is TGTGCCAGCAGCTTAGAGGCGGGAGCCACAGATACGCAGTATTTT. The chain has TRBV11-3 and TRBJ2-3, with 7 bases aligning to TRBD2. CDR1 SGHNT and CDR2 YENEEA come from the germline V gene. With 0 bases clipped from V and 2 bases from J, the junction kept 2 bases outside the gene matches. The CDR3 loop spans 15 amino acids.

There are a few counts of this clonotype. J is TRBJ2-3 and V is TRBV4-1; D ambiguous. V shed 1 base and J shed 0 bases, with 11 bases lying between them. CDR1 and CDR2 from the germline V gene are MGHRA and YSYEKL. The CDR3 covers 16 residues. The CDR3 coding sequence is TGCGCCAGCAGCCAAGGCGGCGGAAAGAGCACAGATACGCAGTATTTT. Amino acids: CASSQGGGKSTDTQYF.

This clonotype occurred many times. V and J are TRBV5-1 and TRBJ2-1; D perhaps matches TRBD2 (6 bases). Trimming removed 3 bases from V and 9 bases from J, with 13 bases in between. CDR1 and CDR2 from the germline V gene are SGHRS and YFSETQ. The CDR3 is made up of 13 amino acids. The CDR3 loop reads CASSWHPGVEQFF. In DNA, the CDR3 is TGCGCCAGCAGCTGGCATCCGGGGGTTGAGCAGTTCTTC.

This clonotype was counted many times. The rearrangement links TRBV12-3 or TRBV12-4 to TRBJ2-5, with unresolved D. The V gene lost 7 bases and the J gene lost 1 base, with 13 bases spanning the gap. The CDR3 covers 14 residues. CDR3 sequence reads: CASTENSPQETQYF. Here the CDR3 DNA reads TGTGCCAGCACAGAAAACTCCCCCCAAGAGACCCAGTACTTC.

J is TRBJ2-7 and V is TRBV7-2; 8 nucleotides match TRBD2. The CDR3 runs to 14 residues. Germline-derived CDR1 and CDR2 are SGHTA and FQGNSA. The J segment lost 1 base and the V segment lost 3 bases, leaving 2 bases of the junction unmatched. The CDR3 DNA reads TGTGCCAGCAGCTTTAAGCGGGAGTCCTACGAGCAGTACTTC. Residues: CASSFKRESYEQYF.

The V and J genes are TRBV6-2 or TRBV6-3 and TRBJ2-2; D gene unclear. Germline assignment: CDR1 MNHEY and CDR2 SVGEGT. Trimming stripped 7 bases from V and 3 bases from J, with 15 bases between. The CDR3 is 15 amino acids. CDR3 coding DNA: TGTGCCAGCACCTTGGGGAATTCACACACCGGGGAGCTGTTTTTT. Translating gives CASTLGNSHTGELFF.

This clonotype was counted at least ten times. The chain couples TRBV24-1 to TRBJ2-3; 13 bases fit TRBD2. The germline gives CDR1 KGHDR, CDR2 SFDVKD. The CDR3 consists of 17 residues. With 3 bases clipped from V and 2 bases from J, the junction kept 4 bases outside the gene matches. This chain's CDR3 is CATSDPGLAGNTDTQYF. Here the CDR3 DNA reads TGTGCCACCAGTGATCCGGGACTAGCGGGGAACACAGATACGCAGTATTTT.

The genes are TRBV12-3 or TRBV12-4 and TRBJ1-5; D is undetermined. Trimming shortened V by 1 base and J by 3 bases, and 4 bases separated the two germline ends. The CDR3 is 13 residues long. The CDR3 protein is CASSLVINQPQHF. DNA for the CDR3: TGTGCCAGCAGTTTAGTGATCAATCAGCCCCAGCATTTT.